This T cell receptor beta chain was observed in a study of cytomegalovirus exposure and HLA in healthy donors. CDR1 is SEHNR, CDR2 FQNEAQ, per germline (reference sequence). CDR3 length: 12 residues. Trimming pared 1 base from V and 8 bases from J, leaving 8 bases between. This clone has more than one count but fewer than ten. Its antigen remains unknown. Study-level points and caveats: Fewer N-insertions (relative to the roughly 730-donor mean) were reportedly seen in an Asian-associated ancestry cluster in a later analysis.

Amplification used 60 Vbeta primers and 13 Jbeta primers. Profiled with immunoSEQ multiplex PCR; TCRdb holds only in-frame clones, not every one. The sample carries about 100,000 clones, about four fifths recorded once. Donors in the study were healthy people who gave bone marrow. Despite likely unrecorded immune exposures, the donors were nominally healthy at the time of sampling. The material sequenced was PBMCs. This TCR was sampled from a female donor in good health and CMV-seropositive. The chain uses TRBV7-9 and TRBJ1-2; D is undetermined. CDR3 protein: CASSLVRWGYTF. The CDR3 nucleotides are TGTGCCAGCAGCTTAGTGAGGTGGGGCTACACCTTC.